This TCR beta chain was recorded in a study of chemoradiotherapy in HPV16-positive cancers. Whole-study results and caveats: Candidate HPV-specific clones and E7-related TCR motifs grew in tumor during treatment.

The CDR3 runs 13 residues. The V end lost 6 bases, the J end lost 4 bases, and 12 bases lay between the germline ends. Per the germline V gene, CDR1 is MRHNA and CDR2 is SNTAGT. Points on this clone: The antigen remains undetermined.

Produced via immunoSEQ multiplex PCR; TCRdb's table is partial and in-frame only. The sample comprises 30,000 to 40,000 clones, more than 65% of which are singletons, and about 5.5% rests with the top ten. The specimen comprised blood, sampled from a patient who underwent chemoradiotherapy. This chain links TRBV6-4 with TRBJ1-2; TRBD1 might be the D (5 bases). The sequence was collected from a human donor with HPV-associated anogenital cancer. CDR3 in DNA: TGTGCCAGCAGAGAAGGGGATGGCTATGGCTACACCTTC. This translates into CASREGDGYGYTF.